These 14 T cell receptor beta chains were all obtained from the same sample, sequenced in a study of shared clonotypes between healthy human individuals. Profiling relied on immunoSEQ multiplex PCR, and the TCRdb table lists in-frame clones only, not all of them. The table includes about 1.9 million clones, around 93% detected once. Naive CD8 cells, CD45RO-negative and positively selected for CCR7, excluded terminally differentiated effector memory CD45RA+ cells. Sequenced material: naive CD8+ T cells from PBMCs. These receptors all come from a man aged 18 to 29 in good health. Some clones in this sample may be carry-over from other donors' samples.

This clone was detected once. The chain employs TRBV19 and TRBJ1-3; the D is unclear. Germline values: CDR1 LNHDA, CDR2 SQIVND (reference sequence). V lost 3 bases and J 4 bases, leaving 16 bases between the germline ends. CDR3 length equals 16 residues. CDR3 DNA sequence: TGTGCCAGTAGTATGTTCTCCTTCCCGAGCGGAAACACCATATATTTT. Protein product: CASSMFSFPSGNTIYF.

CDR3: CASSIIGAGLAAYTGELFF. CDR3 DNA sequence: TGTGCCAGTAGTATAATAGGCGCGGGACTAGCGGCCTACACCGGGGAGCTGTTTTTT. This chain links TRBV19 with TRBJ2-2; TRBD2 agrees at 11 bases. Germline V lookup: CDR1 LNHDA, CDR2 SQIVND (reference sequence). Trimming took 2 bases from V and 3 from J; bases not matched to a gene: 11. The CDR3 is 19 amino acids.

V usage is TRBV2 and J usage is TRBJ2-7; D may be TRBD2 (5 bases). Looked up from germline, CDR1 is SNHLY and CDR2 is FYNNEI. The CDR3 covers 13 residues. Trimming stripped 7 bases from V and 0 bases from J, with 10 bases between. The CDR3 sequence: CASMEDLSYEQYF. The CDR3 nucleotides read TGTGCCAGCATGGAGGATCTCTCCTACGAGCAGTACTTC.

This chain connects TRBV9 to TRBJ1-2; TRBD1 might be the D (6 bases). Trimming cost V 0 bases and J 4 bases, with 16 bases left between them. The CDR3 sequence is 16 residues long. CDR1 is SGDLS, CDR2 YYNGEE, per germline. CDR3 amino acids: CASSVGGPGRSYGYTF. CDR3 in DNA: TGTGCCAGCAGCGTAGGGGGGCCGGGACGTTCCTATGGCTACACCTTC.

The rearrangement joins TRBV7-6 to TRBJ2-7; D is possibly TRBD1 (6 bases). Trimming left V 3 bases short and J 4 bases short, with 10 bases between. Per germline, CDR1 SGHVS and CDR2 FNYEAQ. The CDR3 covers 13 residues. CDR3: CASSFTGSYEQYF. The CDR3 DNA sequence: TGTGCCAGCAGCTTCACAGGGTCTTACGAGCAGTACTTC.

This clone has a handful of counts. The genes are TRBV11-2 and TRBJ1-4; perhaps TRBD1 as D (5 bases). CDR3 size: 14 residues. The germline V gene encodes CDR1 SGHAT and CDR2 FQNNGV. V lost 5 bases to trimming and J lost 7 bases, with 14 bases between them. CDR3 sequence (DNA): TGTGCCAGCAGCGGAGAGGGAGGGGCTGAAAAACTGTTTTTT. Protein: CASSGEGGAEKLFF. The full variable domain, in which reference TRBV11-2 and TRBJ1-4 provide the parts outside the CDR3, is EAGVAQSPRYKIIEKRQSVAFWCNPISGHATLYWYQQILGQGPKLLIQFQNNGVVDDSQLPKDRFSAERLKGVDSTLKIQPAKLEDSAVYLCASSGEGGAEKLFFGSGTQLSVL.

The chain is built from TRBV29-1 and TRBJ1-2; TRBD1 aligns across 7 bases. V trimming: 3 bases; J trimming: 4 bases; junction bases outside the gene matches: 5. Germline CDR1 and CDR2: SQVTM and ANQGSEA. This CDR3 comprises 13 residues. For the CDR3, the DNA is TGCAGCGTTGATCAGGGGGTCGTCTATGGCTACACCTTC. Translated: CSVDQGVVYGYTF.

This rearrangement joins TRBV28 to TRBJ1-3; D not certain. V was clipped by 4 bases and J by 8 bases, with 15 bases between them. The germline gives CDR1 MDHEN, CDR2 SYDVKM. This CDR3 region has 14 residues. In nucleotides, the CDR3 is TGTGCCAGCAGTTCCCTGCCTGTTCAGGACACCATATATTTT. As protein: CASSSLPVQDTIYF.

J is TRBJ1-2 and V is TRBV4-3; a possible D gene is TRBD1 (5 bases). The CDR3 is 17 amino acids. CDR1 and CDR2 from the germline V gene are LGHNA and YSLEER. Trimming took off 0 bases at V and 2 bases at J, with 16 bases between the two ends. CDR3 amino acids: CASSQDYETAVNYGYTF. CDR3 in DNA: TGCGCCAGCAGCCAAGATTACGAGACAGCAGTAAACTATGGCTACACCTTC.

Details on this clone: Other nucleotide sequences in the sample specify the same CDR3. CDR3 nucleotide sequence: TGTGCCAGCAGCTTGGATGGTGAAAAACTGTTTTTT. It is translated as CASSLDGEKLFF. The chain recombines TRBV5-4 with TRBJ1-4; D remains ambiguous. V was trimmed by 0 bases and J by 7 bases, leaving 4 bases between them. The CDR3 has 12 amino acids. The germline CDR1 and CDR2 sequences are SGHNT and YYREEE (reference sequence). The whole variable domain, remainder taken from reference TRBV5-4 and TRBJ1-4, is ETGVTQSPTHLIKTRGQQVTLRCSSQSGHNTVSWYQQALGQGPQFIFQYYREEENGRGNFPPRFSGLQFPNYSSELNVNALELDDSALYLCASSLDGEKLFFGSGTQLSVL.

The rearrangement links TRBV27 to TRBJ1-4; 10 bases are shared with TRBD1. The CDR3 has 13 amino acids. J lost 6 bases, V lost 10 bases, and 5 bases had no gene match. The germline gives CDR1 MNHEY, CDR2 SMNVEV (reference sequence). CDR3 in amino acids: CATRGQGDEKLFF. The CDR3 coding sequence is TGTGCCACCCGAGGACAGGGGGATGAAAAACTGTTTTTT.

This clone appeared a single time. The chain uses TRBV7-3 and TRBJ2-7, with TRBD1 matching 7 bases. Germline CDR1 and CDR2: SGHTA and FQGTGA. The J segment lost 0 bases and the V segment lost 3 bases, leaving 5 bases of the junction unmatched. CDR3 length: 15 amino acids. CDR3 sequence: CASSFFGDSSYEQYF. In DNA, the CDR3 is TGTGCCAGCAGCTTCTTCGGGGACAGCTCCTACGAGCAGTACTTC.

Comments on this clone: One end of the junction fails to match germline, which may point to a read error. The CDR3 DNA sequence: TGTGCCAGTAGTATAGCTGGGCAACCTACTGTCCACTTC. Its protein is CASSIAGQPTVHF. The V and J genes are TRBV19 and TRBJ2-7; D gene ambiguous. CDR1 and CDR2 from the germline V gene are LNHDA and SQIVND (reference sequence). This CDR3 spans 13 amino acids.

This CDR3 is CASSVLTGPGTEAFF. The CDR3 coding sequence is TGTGCCAGCAGTGTATTGACAGGGCCCGGCACTGAAGCTTTCTTT. The chain recombines TRBV6-1 with TRBJ1-1, with TRBD1 matching over 7 bases. The CDR3 is 15 amino acids. The V gene's germline CDR1 is MNHNS and CDR2 SASEGT. V was clipped by 4 bases and J by 4 bases; unmatched bases: 9.